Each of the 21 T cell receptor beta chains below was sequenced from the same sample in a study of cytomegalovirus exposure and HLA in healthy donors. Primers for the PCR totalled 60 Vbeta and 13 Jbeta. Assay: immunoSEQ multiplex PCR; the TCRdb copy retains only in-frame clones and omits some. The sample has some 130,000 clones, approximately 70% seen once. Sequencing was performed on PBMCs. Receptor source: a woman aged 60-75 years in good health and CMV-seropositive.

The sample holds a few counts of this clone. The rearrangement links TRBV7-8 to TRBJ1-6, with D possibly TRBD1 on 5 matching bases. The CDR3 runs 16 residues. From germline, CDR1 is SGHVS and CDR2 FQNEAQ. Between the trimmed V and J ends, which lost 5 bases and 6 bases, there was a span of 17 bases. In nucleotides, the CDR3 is TGTGCCAGCAGCCCGTCCGGGGGGGGTCGTAATTCACCCCTCCACTTT. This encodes CASSPSGGGRNSPLHF.

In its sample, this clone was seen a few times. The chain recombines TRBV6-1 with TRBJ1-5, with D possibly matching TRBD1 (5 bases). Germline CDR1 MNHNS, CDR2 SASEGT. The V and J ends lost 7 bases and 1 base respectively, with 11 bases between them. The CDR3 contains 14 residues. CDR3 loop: CASTTQGSNQPQHF. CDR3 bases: TGTGCCAGCACCACCCAGGGCAGCAATCAGCCCCAGCATTTT.

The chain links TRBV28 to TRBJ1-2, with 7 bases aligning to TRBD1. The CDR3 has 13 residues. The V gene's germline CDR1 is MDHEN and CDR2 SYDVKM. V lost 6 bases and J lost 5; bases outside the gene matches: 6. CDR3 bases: TGTGCCAGCAGCAACCAGGGGGTTTATGGCTACACCTTC. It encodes CASSNQGVYGYTF.

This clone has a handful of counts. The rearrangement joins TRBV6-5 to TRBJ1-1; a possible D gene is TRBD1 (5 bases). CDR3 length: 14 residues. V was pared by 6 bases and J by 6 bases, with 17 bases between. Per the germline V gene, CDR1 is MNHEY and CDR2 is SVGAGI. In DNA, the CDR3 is TGTGCCAGCAGGAGAGGTCAGGGCAGGGCTGAAGCTTTCTTT. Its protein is CASRRGQGRAEAFF.

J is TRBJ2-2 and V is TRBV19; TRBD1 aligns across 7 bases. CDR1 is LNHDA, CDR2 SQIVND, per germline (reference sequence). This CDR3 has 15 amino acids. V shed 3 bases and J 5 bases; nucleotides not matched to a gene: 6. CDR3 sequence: CASSILGGGTGELFF. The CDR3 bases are TGTGCCAGTAGTATTCTAGGGGGCGGGACCGGGGAGCTGTTTTTT.

DNA of the CDR3: TGTGCCAGCAGCGCCAGCTCCTACGAGCAGTACTTC. Its translation is CASSASSYEQYF. The rearrangement uses TRBV7-6 and TRBJ2-7; D is unresolved. CDR1 is SGHVS and CDR2 is FNYEAQ in the germline V gene. The length of the CDR3 is 12 residues. V was shortened by 5 bases and J by 0 bases, with 5 bases between the two germline ends.

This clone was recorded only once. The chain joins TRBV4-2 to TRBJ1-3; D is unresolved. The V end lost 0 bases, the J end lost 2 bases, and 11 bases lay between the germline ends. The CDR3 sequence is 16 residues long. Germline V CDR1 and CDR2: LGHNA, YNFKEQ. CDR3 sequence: CASSQDSAGAGNTIYF. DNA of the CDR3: TGTGCCAGCAGCCAAGACTCGGCGGGAGCTGGAAACACCATATATTTT.

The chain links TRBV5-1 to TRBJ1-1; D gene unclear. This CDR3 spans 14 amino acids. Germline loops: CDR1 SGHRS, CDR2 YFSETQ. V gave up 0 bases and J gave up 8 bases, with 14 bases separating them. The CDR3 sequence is CASSLGQAKSEAFF. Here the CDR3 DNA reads TGCGCCAGCAGCTTGGGGCAGGCTAAGTCAGAAGCTTTCTTT.

The CDR3 region is CASSLLTGNQETQYF. Written as DNA, the CDR3 is TGTGCCAGCAGTTTGTTGACGGGGAATCAAGAGACCCAGTACTTC. The chain uses TRBV28 and TRBJ2-5; weak D call: TRBD2 (5 bases). This CDR3 contains 15 residues. Trimming stripped 3 bases from V and 2 bases from J, with 13 bases between. The V gene's germline CDR1 is MDHEN and CDR2 SYDVKM.

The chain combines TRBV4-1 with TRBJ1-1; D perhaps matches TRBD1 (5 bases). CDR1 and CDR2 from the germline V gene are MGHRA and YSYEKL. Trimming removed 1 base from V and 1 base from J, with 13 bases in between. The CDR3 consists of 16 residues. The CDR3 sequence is CASSQGAGRGNTEAFF. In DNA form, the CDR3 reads TGCGCCAGCAGCCAAGGGGCAGGGCGAGGGAACACTGAAGCTTTCTTT.

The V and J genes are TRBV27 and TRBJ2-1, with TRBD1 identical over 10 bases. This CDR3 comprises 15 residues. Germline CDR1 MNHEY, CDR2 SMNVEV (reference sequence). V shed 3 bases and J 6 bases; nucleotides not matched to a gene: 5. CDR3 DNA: TGTGCCAGCAGTTTTTGGACAGGGGGAGGCAATGAGCAGTTCTTC. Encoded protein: CASSFWTGGGNEQFF.

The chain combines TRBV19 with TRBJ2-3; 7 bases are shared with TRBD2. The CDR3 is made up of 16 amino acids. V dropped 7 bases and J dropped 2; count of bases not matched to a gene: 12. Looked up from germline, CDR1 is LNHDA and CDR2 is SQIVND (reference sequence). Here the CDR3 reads CASKVGPGTNTDTQYF. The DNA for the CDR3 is TGTGCCAGTAAAGTGGGACCCGGGACTAACACAGATACGCAGTATTTT.

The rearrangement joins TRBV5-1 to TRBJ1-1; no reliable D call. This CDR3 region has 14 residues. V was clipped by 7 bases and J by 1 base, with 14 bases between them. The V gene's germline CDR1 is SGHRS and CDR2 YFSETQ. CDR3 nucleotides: TGCGCCAGCCATCTGCTAGCGGAGAACACTGAAGCTTTCTTT. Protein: CASHLLAENTEAFF.

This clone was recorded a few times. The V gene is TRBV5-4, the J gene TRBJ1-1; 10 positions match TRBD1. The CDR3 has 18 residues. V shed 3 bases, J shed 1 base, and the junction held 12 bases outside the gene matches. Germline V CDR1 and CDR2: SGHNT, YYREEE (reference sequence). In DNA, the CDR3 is TGTGCCAGCAGCTCCGGGACAGGGGTGGTGATGAGGAACACTGAAGCTTTCTTT. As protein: CASSSGTGVVMRNTEAFF. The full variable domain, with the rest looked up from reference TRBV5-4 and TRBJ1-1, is ETGVTQSPTHLIKTRGQQVTLRCSSQSGHNTVSWYQQALGQGPQFIFQYYREEENGRGNFPPRFSGLQFPNYSSELNVNALELDDSALYLCASSSGTGVVMRNTEAFFGQGTRLTVV.

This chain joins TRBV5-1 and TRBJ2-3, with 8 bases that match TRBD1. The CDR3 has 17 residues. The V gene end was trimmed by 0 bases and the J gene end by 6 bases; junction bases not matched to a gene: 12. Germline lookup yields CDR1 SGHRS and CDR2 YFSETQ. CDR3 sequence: CASSLVAGTGGIDTQYF. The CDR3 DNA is TGCGCCAGCAGCTTGGTAGCCGGGACAGGCGGTATTGATACGCAGTATTTT. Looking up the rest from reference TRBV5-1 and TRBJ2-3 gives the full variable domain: KAGVTQTPRYLIKTRGQQVTLSCSPISGHRSVSWYQQTPGQGLQFLFEYFSETQRNKGNFPGRFSGRQFSNSRSEMNVSTLELGDSALYLCASSLVAGTGGIDTQYFGPGTRLTVL.

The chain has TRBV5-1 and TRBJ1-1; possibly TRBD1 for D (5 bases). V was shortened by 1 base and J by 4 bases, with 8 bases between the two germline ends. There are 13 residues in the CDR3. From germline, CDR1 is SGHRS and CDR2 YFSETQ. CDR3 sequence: CASSLRGGTEAFF. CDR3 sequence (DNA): TGCGCCAGCAGCTTGCGGGGGGGCACTGAAGCTTTCTTT.

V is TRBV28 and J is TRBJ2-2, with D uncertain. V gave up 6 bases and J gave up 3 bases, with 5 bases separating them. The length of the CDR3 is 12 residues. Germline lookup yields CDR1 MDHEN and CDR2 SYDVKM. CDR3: CASSTYTGELFF. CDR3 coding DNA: TGTGCCAGCAGCACTTACACCGGGGAGCTGTTTTTT.

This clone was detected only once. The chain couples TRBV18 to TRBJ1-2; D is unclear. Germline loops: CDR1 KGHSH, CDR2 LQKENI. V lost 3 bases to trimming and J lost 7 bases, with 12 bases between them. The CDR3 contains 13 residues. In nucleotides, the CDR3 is TGTGCCAGCTCACCCGATGGTGCCGGTGGCTACACCTTC. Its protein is CASSPDGAGGYTF. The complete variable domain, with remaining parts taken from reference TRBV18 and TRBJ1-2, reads NAGVMQNPRHLVRRRGQEARLRCSPMKGHSHVYWYRQLPEEGLKFMVYLQKENIIDESGMPKERFSAEFPKEGPSILRIQQVVRGDSAAYFCASSPDGAGGYTFGSGTRLTVV.

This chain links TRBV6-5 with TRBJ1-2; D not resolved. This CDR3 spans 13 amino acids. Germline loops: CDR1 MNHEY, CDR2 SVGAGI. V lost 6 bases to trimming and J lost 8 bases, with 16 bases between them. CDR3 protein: CASSLTALAGYTF. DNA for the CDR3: TGTGCCAGCAGCTTGACGGCGTTAGCAGGCTACACCTTC.

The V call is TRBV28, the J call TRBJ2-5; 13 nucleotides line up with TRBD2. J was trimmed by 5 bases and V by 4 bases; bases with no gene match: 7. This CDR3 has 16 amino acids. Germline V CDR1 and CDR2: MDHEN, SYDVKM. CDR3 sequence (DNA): TGTGCCAGCAGTTCTGGACTAGCGGGAGAGGGGGAGACCCAGTACTTC. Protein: CASSSGLAGEGETQYF.

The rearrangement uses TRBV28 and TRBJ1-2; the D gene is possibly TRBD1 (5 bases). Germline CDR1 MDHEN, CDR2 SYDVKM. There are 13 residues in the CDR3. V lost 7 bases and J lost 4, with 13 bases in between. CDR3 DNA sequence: TGTGCCAGCACCTCAGGGTTTGGCTATGGCTACACCTTC. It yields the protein CASTSGFGYGYTF.